The clone carrying this TCR beta chain was seen at least ten times. Its antigen is unidentified. Primers included in the PCR were 60 Vbeta and 13 Jbeta primers. Clones were read by immunoSEQ multiplex PCR, and TCRdb kept only the in-frame ones, dropping some. Seen here are fewer than 200,000 clones, 60% to 80% observed once, and the top ten hold over 4.5%. The data stem from a study of cytomegalovirus exposure and HLA in healthy donors. General study findings and limits: Common viral pathogens seemed to be connected with several of the most significant clusters, according to a later analysis. Later work showed greater clonal expansion in HLA-associated TCR beta chains than in equally common others.

The CDR3 has 14 residues. Trimming cost V 6 bases and J 5 bases; bases outside gene matches: 9. Germline-derived CDR1 and CDR2 are MNHNS and SASEGT. This clonotype was sampled from a male donor in good health and CMV-seronegative. This chain uses TRBV6-1 with TRBJ2-5, with TRBD1 identical over 7 bases. What was sequenced was PBMCs. CDR3 in amino acids: CASSVGQPSETQYF. As DNA, the CDR3 is TGTGCCAGCAGCGTGGGACAGCCCTCGGAGACCCAGTACTTC.